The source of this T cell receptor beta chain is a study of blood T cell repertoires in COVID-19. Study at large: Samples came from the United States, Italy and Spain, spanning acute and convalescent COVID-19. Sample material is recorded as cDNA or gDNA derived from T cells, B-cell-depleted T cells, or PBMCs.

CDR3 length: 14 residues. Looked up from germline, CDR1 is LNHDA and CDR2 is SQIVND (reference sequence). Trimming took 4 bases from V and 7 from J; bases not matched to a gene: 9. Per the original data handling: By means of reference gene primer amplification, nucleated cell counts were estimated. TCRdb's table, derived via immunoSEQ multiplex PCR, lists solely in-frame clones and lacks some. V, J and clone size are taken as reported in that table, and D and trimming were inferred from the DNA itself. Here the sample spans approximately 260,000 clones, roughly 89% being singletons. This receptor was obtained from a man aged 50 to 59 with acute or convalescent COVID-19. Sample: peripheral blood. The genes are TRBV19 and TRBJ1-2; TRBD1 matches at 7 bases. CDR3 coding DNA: TGTGCCAGTAGTAGAAGGGACAGTAGAGGTGGCTACACCTTC. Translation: CASSRRDSRGGYTF.